This TCR beta chain was identified during a study of tumor and adjacent non-tumor tissue in lung cancer. For the study at large: There were 11 to 13 adenocarcinoma, a couple of squamous cell carcinoma and 1 small cell lung cancer cases.

Germline V gene data show CDR1 as LNHDA and CDR2 as SQIVND (reference sequence). V was shortened by 6 bases and J by 4 bases, with 10 bases between the two germline ends. The CDR3 is made up of 13 amino acids. TCRbeta libraries were built with three rounds of nested PCR, modified from ARM-PCR. TCRdb re-called the multiplex PCR reads with MiXCR, one entry per CDR3 protein. This table holds some 100,000 distinct CDR3 sequences, 60% to 80% found once. The template was RNA from unsorted bulk tissue. Distant lung tissue was collected more than 3 cm away from the tumor edge. The rearrangement links TRBV19 to TRBJ2-1; unclear D gene. The clonotype originates from a man aged 25-45 years with non-small cell lung cancer. The sample comprised distant non-tumor lung tissue. The CDR3 protein is CASRSLGYNEQFF. The CDR3 nucleotides read TGTGCCAGTAGGTCCCTGGGATACAATGAGCAGTTCTTC.